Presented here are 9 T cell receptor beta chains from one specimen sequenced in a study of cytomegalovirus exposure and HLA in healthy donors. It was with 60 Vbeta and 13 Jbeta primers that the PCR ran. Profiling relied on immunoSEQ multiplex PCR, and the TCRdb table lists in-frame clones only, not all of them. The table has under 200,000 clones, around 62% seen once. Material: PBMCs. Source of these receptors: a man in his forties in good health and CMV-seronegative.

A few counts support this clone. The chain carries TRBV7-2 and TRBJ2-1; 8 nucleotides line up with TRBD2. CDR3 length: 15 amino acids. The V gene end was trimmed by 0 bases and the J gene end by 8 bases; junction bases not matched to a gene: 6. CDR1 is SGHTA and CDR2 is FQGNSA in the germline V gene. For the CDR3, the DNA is TGTGCCAGCAGCTTAGCGAGACTAGCGAACCATGAGCAGTTCTTC. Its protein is CASSLARLANHEQFF. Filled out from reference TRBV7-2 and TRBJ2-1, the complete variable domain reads GAGVSQSPSNKVTEKGKDVELRCDPISGHTALYWYRQSLGQGLEFLIYFQGNSAPDKSGLPSDRFSAERTGGSVSTLTIQRTQQEDSAVYLCASSLARLANHEQFFGPGTRLTVL.

Here the CDR3 DNA reads TGTGCCAGCAGGGGGGGAAGGAACATTCAGTACTTC. Its protein product is CASRGGRNIQYF. This rearrangement joins TRBV27 to TRBJ2-4; tentatively, D is TRBD2 (6 bases). Germline CDR1 reads MNHEY; CDR2 reads SMNVEV (reference sequence). The CDR3 is 12 amino acids. V shed 6 bases and J shed 7 bases, with 10 bases lying between them.

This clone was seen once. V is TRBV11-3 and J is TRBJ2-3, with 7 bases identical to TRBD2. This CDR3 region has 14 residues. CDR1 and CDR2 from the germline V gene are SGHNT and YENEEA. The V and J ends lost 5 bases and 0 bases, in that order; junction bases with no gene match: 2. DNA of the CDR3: TGTGCCAGCAGCACCGGGAGGAGCACAGATACGCAGTATTTT. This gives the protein CASSTGRSTDTQYF.

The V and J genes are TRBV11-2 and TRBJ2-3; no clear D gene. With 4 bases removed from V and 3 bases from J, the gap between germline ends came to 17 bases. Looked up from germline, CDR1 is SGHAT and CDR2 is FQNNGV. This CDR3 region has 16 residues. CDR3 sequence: CASSSILGRRTDTQYF. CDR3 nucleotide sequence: TGTGCCAGCAGCTCTATCCTGGGCAGAAGGACAGATACGCAGTATTTT.

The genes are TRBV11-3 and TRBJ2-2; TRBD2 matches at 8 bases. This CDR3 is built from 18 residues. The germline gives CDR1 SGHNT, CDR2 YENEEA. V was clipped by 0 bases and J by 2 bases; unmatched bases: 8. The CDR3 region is CASSLEVLGLDNTGELFF. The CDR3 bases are TGTGCCAGCAGCTTAGAGGTGCTGGGACTAGACAACACCGGGGAGCTGTTTTTT.

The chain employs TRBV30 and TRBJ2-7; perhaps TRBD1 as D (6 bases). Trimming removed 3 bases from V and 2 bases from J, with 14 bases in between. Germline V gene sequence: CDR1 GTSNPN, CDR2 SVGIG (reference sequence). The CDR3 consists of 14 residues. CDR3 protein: CAWSPYRATYEQYF. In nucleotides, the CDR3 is TGTGCCTGGAGCCCCTACAGGGCTACCTACGAGCAGTACTTC. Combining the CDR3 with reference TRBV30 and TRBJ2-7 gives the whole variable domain SQTIHQWPATLVQPVGSPLSLECTVEGTSNPNLYWYRQAAGRGLQLLFYSVGIGQISSEVPQNLSASRPQDRQFILSSKKLLLSDSGFYLCAWSPYRATYEQYFGPGTRLTVT.

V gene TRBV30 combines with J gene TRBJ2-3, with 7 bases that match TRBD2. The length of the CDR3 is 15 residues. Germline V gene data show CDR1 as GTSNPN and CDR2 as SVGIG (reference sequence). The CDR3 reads CATRGSSGSTDTQYF. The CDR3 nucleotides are TGTGCAACCCGAGGGAGTAGCGGGAGCACAGATACGCAGTATTTT. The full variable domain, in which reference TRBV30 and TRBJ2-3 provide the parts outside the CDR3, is SQTIHQWPATLVQPVGSPLSLECTVEGTSNPNLYWYRQAAGRGLQLLFYSVGIGQISSEVPQNLSASRPQDRQFILSSKKLLLSDSGFYLCATRGSSGSTDTQYFGPGTRLTVL.

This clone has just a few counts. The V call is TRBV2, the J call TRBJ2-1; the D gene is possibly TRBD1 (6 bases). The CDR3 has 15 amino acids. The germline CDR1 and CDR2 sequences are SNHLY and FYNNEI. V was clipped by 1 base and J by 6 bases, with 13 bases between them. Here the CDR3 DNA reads TGTGCCAGCAGTGAAGGGGGGCGAACCCCCAATGAGCAGTTCTTC. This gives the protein CASSEGGRTPNEQFF.

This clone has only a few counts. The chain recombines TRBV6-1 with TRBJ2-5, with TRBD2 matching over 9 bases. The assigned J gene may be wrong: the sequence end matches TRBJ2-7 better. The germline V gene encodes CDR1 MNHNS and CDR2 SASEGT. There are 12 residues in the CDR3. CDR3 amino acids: CASGAGGYEQYF. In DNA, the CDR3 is TGTGCCAGCGGAGCGGGAGGTTACGAGCAGTACTTC.